This TCR beta chain was captured in a study of shared clonotypes between healthy human individuals. The repertoire was sequenced with immunoSEQ multiplex PCR; TCRdb's copy has only in-frame clones and lacks some. The table includes millions of clones, roughly 95% detected once. With respect to this clone: Its antigen is currently unknown.

Points from the study as a whole: Of the naive CD4 clonotypes, roughly 5.5% were shared across several donors.

V was pared by 4 bases and J by 6 bases, with 5 bases of the junction left unmatched. The germline CDR1 and CDR2 sequences are MNHEY and SMNVEV (reference sequence). This CDR3 is built from 14 residues. The chain has TRBV27 and TRBJ2-2; the match to TRBD2 covers 7 bases. The sequencing sample was made of naive CD4+ T cells sorted from blood. Sample subset: CD45RA+ positively selected. The clonotype was recovered from a man in his late teens or twenties in good health. CDR3 in DNA: TGTGCCAGCAGTTGGACTAGTCCTTCCGGGGAGCTGTTTTTT. This gives the protein CASSWTSPSGELFF.